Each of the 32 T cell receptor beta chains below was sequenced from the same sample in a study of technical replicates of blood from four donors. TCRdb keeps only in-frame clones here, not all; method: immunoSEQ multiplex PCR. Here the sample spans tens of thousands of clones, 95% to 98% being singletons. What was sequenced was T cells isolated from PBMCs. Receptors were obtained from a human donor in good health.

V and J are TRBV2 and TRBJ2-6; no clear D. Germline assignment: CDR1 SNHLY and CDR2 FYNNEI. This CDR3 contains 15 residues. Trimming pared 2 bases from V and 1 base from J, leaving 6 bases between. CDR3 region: CASSEIVSGANVLTF. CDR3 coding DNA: TGTGCCAGCAGTGAAATCGTGTCTGGGGCCAACGTCCTGACTTTC.

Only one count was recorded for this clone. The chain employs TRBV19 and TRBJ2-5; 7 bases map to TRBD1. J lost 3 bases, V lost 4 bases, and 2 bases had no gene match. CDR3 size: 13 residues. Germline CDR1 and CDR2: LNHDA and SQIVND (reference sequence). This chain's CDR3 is CASSRDREETQYF. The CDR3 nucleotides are TGTGCCAGTAGTAGAGACAGGGAAGAGACCCAGTACTTC. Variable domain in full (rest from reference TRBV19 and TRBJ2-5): DGGITQSPKYLFRKEGQNVTLSCEQNLNHDAMYWYRQDPGQGLRLIYYSQIVNDFQKGDIAEGYSVSREKKESFPLTVTSAQKNPTAFYLCASSRDREETQYFGPGTRLLVL.

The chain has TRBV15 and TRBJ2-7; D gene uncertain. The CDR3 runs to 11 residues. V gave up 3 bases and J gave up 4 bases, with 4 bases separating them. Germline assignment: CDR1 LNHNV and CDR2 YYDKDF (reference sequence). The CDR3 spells CATSSVYEQYF. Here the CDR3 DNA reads TGTGCCACCAGCAGCGTTTACGAGCAGTACTTC.

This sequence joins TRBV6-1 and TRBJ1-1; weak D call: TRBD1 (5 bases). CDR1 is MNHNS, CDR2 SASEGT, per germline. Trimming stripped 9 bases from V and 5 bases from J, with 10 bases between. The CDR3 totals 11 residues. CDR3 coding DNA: TGTGCCAGGGCGGGGGGAACTGAAGCTTTCTTT. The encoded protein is CARAGGTEAFF.

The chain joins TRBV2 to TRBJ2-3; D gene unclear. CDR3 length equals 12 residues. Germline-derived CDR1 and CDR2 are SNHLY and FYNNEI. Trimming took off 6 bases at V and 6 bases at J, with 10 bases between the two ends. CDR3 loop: CASRSEMDTQYF. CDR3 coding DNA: TGTGCCAGCAGGTCAGAAATGGATACGCAGTATTTT.

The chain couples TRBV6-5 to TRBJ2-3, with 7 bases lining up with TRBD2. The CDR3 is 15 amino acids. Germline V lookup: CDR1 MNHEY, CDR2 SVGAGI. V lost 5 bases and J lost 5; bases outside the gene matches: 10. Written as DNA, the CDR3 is TGTGCCAGCAGTACCCGAACCCCTAGCGGAGATACGCAGTATTTT. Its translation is CASSTRTPSGDTQYF.

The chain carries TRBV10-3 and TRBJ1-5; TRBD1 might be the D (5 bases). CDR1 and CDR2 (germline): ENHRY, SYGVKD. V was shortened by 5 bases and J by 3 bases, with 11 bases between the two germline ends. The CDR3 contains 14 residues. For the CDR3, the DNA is TGTGCCATCAGTTCGGGACTCTCCAATCAGCCCCAGCATTTT. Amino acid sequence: CAISSGLSNQPQHF.

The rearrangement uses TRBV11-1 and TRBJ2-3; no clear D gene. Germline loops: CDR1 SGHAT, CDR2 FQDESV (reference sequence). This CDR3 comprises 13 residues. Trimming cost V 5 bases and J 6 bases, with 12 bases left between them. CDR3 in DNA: TGTGCCAGCAGCCGTACCGAGAGGGATACGCAGTATTTT. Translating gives CASSRTERDTQYF.

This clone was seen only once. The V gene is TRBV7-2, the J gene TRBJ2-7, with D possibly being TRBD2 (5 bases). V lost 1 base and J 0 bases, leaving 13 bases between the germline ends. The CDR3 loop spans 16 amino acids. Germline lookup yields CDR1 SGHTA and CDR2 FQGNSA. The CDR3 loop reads CASSLVSGSISYEQYF. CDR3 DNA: TGTGCCAGCAGCTTAGTAAGTGGGAGTATCTCCTACGAGCAGTACTTC.

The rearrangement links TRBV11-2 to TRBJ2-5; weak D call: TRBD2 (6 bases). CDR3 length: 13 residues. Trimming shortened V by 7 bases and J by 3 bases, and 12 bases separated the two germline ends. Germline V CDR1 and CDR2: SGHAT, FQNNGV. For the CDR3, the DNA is TGTGCCAGCACTTCATCGGGGGAAGAGACCCAGTACTTC. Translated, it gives CASTSSGEETQYF.

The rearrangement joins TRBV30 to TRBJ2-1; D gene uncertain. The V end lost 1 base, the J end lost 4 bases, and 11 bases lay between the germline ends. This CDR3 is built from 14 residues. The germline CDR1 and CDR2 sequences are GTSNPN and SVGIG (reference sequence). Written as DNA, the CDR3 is TGTGCCTGGAGTGACGATGTAGCTTACAATGAGCAGTTCTTC. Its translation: CAWSDDVAYNEQFF.

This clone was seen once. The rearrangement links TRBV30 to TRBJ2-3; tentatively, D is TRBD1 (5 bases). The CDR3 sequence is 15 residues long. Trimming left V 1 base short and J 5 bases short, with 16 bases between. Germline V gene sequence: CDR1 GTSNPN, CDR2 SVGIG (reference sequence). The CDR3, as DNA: TGTGCCTGGAGTGGTAGGGGCATAGGAAGAGATACGCAGTATTTT. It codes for CAWSGRGIGRDTQYF.

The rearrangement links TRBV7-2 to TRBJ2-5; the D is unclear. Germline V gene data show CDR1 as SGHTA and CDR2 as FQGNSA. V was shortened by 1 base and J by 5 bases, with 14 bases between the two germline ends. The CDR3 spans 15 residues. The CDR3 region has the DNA TGTGCCAGCAGCTTAGAGTTGTTGGGCTCGGAGACCCAGTACTTC. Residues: CASSLELLGSETQYF.

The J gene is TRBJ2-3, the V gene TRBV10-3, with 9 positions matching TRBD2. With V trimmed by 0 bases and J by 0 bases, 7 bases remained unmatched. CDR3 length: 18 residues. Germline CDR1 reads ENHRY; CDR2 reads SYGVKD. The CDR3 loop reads CAISESEREAASTDTQYF. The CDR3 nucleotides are TGTGCCATCAGTGAGTCGGAGCGGGAGGCAGCTAGCACAGATACGCAGTATTTT.

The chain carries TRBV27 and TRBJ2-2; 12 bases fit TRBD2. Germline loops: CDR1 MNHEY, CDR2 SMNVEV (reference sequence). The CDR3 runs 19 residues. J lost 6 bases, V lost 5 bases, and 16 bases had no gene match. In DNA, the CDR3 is TGTGCCAGCAGTCACGAACCTCCAAGACTAGCGGGAGAGGCCGGGGAGCTGTTTTTT. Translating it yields CASSHEPPRLAGEAGELFF.

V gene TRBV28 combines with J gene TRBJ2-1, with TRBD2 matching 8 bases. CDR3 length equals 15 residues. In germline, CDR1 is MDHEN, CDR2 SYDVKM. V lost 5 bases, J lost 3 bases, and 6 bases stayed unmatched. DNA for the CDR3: TGTGCCAGCAGTCGAGCGGGAGAGGGCTACAATGAGCAGTTCTTC. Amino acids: CASSRAGEGYNEQFF. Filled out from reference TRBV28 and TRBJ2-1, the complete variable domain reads DVKVTQSSRYLVKRTGEKVFLECVQDMDHENMFWYRQDPGLGLRLIYFSYDVKMKEKGDIPEGYSVSREKKERFSLILESASTNQTSMYLCASSRAGEGYNEQFFGPGTRLTVL.

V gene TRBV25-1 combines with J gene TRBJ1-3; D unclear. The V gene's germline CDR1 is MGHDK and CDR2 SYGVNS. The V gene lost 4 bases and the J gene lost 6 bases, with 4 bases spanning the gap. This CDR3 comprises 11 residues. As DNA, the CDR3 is TGTGCCAGCAGTGGAGTAAACACCATATATTTT. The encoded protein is CASSGVNTIYF.

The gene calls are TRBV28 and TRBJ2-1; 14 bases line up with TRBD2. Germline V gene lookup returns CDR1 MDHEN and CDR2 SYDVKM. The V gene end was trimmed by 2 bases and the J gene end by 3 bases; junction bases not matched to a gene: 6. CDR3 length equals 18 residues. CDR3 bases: TGTGCCAGCAGTTTACCGGGACTAGCGGGAGTACGCTACAATGAGCAGTTCTTC. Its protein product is CASSLPGLAGVRYNEQFF.

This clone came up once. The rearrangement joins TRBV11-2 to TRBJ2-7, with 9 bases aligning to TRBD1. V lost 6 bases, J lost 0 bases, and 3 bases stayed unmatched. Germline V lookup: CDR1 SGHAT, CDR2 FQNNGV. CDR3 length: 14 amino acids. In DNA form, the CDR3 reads TGTGCCAGCAGTGAACAGGGGGCCTCCTACGAGCAGTACTTC. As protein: CASSEQGASYEQYF.

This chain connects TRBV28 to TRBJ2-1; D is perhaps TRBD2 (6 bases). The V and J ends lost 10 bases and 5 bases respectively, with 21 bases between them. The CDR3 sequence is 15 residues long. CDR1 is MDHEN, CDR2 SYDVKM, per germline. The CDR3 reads CATVGRRAGDNEQFF. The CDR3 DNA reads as TGTGCCACCGTTGGTCGGAGGGCCGGGGACAATGAGCAGTTCTTC.

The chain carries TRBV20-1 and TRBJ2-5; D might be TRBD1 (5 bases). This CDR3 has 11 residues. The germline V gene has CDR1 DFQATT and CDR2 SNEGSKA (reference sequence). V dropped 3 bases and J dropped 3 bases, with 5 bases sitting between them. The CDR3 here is CSARTEETQYF. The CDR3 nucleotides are TGCAGTGCTAGGACAGAAGAGACCCAGTACTTC.

The CDR3 here is CASSEYRYQETQYF. CDR3 DNA sequence: TGTGCCAGCAGTGAATACCGGTACCAAGAGACCCAGTACTTC. V gene TRBV25-1 combines with J gene TRBJ2-5; D uncertain. The CDR3 totals 14 residues. The V and J ends lost 0 bases and 0 bases respectively, with 5 bases between them. The germline CDR1 and CDR2 sequences are MGHDK and SYGVNS. Looking up the rest from reference TRBV25-1 and TRBJ2-5 gives the full variable domain: EADIYQTPRYLVIGTGKKITLECSQTMGHDKMYWYQQDPGMELHLIHYSYGVNSTEKGDLSSESTVSRIRTEHFPLTLESARPSHTSQYLCASSEYRYQETQYFGPGTRLLVL.

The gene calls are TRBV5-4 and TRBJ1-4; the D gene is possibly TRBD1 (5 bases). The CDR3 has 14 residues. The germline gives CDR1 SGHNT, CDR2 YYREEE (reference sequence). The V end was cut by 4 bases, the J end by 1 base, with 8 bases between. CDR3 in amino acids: CASSAQGTNEKLFF. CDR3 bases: TGTGCCAGCAGCGCCCAGGGAACTAATGAAAAACTGTTTTTT.

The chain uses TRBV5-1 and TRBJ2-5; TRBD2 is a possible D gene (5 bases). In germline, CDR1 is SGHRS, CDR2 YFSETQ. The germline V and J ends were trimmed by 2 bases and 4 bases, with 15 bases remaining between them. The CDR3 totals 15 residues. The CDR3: CASSFLMGSAETQYF. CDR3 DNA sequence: TGCGCCAGCAGCTTCCTAATGGGGAGCGCAGAGACCCAGTACTTC. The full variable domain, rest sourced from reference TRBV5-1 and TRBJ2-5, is KAGVTQTPRYLIKTRGQQVTLSCSPISGHRSVSWYQQTPGQGLQFLFEYFSETQRNKGNFPGRFSGRQFSNSRSEMNVSTLELGDSALYLCASSFLMGSAETQYFGPGTRLLVL.

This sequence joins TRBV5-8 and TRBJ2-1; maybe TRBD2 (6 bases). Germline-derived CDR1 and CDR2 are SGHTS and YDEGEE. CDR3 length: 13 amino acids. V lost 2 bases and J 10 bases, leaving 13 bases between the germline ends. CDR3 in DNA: TGTGCCAGCAGCTTTTTGGGGGGAGGAGAGCAGTTCTTC. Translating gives CASSFLGGGEQFF.

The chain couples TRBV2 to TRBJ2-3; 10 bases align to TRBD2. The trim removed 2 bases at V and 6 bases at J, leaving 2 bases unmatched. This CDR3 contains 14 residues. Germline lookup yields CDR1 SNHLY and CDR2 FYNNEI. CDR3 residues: CASSELAGDDTQYF. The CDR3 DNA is TGTGCCAGCAGTGAACTAGCGGGAGACGATACGCAGTATTTT.

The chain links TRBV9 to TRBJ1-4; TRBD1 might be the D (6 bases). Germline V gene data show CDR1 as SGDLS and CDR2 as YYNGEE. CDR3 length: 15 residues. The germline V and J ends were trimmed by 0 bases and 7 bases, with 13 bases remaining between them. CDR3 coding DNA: TGTGCCAGCAGCGTAGAACAGGGAGAGGGTGAAAAACTGTTTTTT. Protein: CASSVEQGEGEKLFF.

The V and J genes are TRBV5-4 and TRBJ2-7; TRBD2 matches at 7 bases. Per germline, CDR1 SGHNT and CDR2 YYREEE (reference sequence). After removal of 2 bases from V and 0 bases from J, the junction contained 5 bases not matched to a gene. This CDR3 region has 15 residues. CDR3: CASSLFGDYSYEQYF. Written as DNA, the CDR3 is TGTGCCAGCAGCTTATTCGGGGACTACTCCTACGAGCAGTACTTC.

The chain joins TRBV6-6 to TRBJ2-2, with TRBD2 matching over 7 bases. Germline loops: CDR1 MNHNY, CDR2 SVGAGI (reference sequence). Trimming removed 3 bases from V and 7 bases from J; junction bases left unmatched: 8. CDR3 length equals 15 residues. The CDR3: CASSYTAGRDGELFF. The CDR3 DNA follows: TGTGCCAGCAGTTATACGGCAGGGAGGGACGGGGAGCTGTTTTTT.

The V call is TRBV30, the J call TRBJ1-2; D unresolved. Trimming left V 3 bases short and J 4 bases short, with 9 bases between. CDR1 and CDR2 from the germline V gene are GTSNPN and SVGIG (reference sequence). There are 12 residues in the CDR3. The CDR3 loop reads CAWRITTYGYTF. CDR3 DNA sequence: TGTGCCTGGAGGATCACAACCTATGGCTACACCTTC.

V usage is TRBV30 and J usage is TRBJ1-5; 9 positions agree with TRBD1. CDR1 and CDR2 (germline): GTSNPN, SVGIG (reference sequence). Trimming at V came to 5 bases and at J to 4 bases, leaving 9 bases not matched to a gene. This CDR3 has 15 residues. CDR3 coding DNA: TGTGCCTGGGGAATAGGGACAGGGTCAAATCAGCCCCAGCATTTT. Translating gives CAWGIGTGSNQPQHF. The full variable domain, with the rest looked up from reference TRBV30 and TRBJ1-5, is SQTIHQWPATLVQPVGSPLSLECTVEGTSNPNLYWYRQAAGRGLQLLFYSVGIGQISSEVPQNLSASRPQDRQFILSSKKLLLSDSGFYLCAWGIGTGSNQPQHFGDGTRLSIL.

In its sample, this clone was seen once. CDR3 sequence reads: CASSQVLAGTSSYEQYF. DNA of the CDR3: TGCGCCAGCAGCCAAGTACTAGCGGGGACTAGCTCCTACGAGCAGTACTTC. The V and J genes are TRBV4-3 and TRBJ2-7; 10 nucleotides line up with TRBD2. The CDR3 totals 17 residues. With 1 base clipped from V and 0 bases from J, the junction kept 6 bases outside the gene matches. Per germline, CDR1 LGHNA and CDR2 YSLEER.